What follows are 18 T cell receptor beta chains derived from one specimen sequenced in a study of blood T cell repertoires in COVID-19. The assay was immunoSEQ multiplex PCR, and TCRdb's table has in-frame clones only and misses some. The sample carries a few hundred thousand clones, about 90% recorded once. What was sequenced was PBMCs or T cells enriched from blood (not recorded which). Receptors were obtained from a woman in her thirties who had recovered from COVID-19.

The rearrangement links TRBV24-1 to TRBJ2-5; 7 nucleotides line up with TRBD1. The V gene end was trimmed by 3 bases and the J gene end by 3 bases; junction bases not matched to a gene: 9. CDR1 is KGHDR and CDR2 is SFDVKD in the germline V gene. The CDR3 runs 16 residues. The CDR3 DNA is TGTGCCACCAGTGATGTAAAGGCAGGGGGTGAAGAGACCCAGTACTTC. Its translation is CATSDVKAGGEETQYF.

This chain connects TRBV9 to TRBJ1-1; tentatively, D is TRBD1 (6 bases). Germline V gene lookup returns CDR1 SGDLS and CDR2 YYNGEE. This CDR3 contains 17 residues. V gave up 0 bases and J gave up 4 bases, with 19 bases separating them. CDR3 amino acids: CASSVVNPSRGATEAFF. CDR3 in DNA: TGTGCCAGCAGCGTAGTAAACCCCTCCAGGGGTGCCACTGAAGCTTTCTTT.

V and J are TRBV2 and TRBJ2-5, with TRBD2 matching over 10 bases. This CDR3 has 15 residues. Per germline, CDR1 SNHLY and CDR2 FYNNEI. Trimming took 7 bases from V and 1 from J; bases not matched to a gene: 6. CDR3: CASMASSGGQETQYF. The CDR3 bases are TGTGCCAGCATGGCTTCTAGCGGGGGCCAAGAGACCCAGTACTTC.

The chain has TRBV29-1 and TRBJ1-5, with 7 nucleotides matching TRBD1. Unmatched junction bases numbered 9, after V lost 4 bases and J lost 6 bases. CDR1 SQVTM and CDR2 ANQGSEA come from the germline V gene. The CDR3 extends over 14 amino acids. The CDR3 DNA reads TGCAGCGTTGTCACGGCAGGGGGAGGTCAGCCCCAGCATTTT. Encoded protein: CSVVTAGGGQPQHF.

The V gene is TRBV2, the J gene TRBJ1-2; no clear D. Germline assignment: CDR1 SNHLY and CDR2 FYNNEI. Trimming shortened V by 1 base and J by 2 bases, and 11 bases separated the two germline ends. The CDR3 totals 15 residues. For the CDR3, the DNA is TGTGCCAGCAGTGAAGTAGTCAACCCAAACTATGGCTACACCTTC. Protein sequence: CASSEVVNPNYGYTF.

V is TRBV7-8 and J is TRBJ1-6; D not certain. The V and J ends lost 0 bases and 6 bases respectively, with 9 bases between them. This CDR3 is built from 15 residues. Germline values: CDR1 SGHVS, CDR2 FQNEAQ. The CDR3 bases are TGTGCCAGCAGCTTAGCCCCGGTTCCTAATTCACCCCTCCACTTT. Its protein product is CASSLAPVPNSPLHF.

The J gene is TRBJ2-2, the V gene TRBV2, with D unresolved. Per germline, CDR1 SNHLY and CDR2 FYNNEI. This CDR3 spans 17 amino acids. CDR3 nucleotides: TGTGGCTACAACAGCAGGTCCCCTATTCCGAACACCGGGGAGCTGTTTTTT. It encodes CGYNSRSPIPNTGELFF.

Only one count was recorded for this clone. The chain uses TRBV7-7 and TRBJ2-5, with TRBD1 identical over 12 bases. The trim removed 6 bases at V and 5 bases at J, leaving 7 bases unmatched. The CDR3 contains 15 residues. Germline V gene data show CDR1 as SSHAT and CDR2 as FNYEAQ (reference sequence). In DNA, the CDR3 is TGTGCCAGCAGACCATCGGGACAGGGGGCGGAGACCCAGTACTTC. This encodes CASRPSGQGAETQYF.

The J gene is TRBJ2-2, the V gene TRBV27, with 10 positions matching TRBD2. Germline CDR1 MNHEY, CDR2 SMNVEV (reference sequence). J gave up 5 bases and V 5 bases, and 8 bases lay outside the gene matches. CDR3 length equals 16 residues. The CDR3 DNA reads TGTGCCAGCAGTGTCCTGGGTAGCGGGGGGACCGGGGAGCTGTTTTTT. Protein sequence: CASSVLGSGGTGELFF.

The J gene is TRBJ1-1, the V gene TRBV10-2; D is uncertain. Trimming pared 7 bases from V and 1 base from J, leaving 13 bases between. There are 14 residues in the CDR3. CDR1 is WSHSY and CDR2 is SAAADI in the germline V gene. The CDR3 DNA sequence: TGCGCCAGCACGGCGCGGGTCCCGAACACTGAAGCTTTCTTT. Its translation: CASTARVPNTEAFF.

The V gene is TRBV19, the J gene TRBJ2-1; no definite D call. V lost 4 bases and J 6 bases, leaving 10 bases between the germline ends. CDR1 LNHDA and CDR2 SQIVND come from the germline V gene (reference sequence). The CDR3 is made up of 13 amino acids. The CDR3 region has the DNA TGTGCCAGTAGTAATTCCCTTTTCAATGAGCAGTTCTTC. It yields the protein CASSNSLFNEQFF. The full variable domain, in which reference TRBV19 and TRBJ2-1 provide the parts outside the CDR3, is DGGITQSPKYLFRKEGQNVTLSCEQNLNHDAMYWYRQDPGQGLRLIYYSQIVNDFQKGDIAEGYSVSREKKESFPLTVTSAQKNPTAFYLCASSNSLFNEQFFGPGTRLTVL.

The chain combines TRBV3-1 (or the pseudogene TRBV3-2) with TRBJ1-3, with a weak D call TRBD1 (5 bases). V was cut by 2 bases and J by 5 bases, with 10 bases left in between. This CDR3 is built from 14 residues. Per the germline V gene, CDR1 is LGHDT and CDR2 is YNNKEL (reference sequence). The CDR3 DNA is TGTGCCAGCAGCCAACCGCAGGGTAGAAACACCATATATTTT. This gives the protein CASSQPQGRNTIYF.

CDR3 loop: CASSSLAGAQETQYF. The DNA of the CDR3 is TGTGCCAGCAGCTCACTAGCGGGGGCCCAAGAGACCCAGTACTTC. The chain combines TRBV7-7 with TRBJ2-5, with 11 bases that match TRBD2. The V and J ends lost 4 bases and 1 base, in that order; junction bases with no gene match: 2. Germline assignment: CDR1 SSHAT and CDR2 FNYEAQ (reference sequence). This CDR3 is built from 15 residues.

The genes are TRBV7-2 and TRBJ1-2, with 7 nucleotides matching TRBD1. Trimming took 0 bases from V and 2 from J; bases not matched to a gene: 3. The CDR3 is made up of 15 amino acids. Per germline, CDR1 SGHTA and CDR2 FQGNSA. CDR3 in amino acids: CASSLAGGENYGYTF. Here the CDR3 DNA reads TGTGCCAGCAGCTTAGCAGGGGGCGAGAACTATGGCTACACCTTC. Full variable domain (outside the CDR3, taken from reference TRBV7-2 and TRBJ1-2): GAGVSQSPSNKVTEKGKDVELRCDPISGHTALYWYRQSLGQGLEFLIYFQGNSAPDKSGLPSDRFSAERTGGSVSTLTIQRTQQEDSAVYLCASSLAGGENYGYTFGSGTRLTVV.

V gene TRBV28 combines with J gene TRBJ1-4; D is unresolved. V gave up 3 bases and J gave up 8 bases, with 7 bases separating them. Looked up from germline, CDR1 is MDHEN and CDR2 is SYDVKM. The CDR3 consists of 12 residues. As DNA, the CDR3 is TGTGCCAGCAGTTTTGGGAGGGAAAAACTGTTTTTT. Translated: CASSFGREKLFF.

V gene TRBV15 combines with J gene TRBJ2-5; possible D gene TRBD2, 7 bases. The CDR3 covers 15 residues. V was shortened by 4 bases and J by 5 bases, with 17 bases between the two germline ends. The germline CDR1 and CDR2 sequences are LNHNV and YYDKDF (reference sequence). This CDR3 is CATSISHREGETQYF. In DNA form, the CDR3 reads TGTGCCACCAGCATTTCGCACAGGGAGGGGGAGACCCAGTACTTC.

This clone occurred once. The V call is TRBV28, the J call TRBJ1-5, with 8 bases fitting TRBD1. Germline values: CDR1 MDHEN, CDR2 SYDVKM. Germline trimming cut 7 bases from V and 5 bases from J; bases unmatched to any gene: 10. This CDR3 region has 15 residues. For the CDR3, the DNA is TGTGCCAGCACCACCCGGACAGGGAGTCATCAGCCCCAGCATTTT. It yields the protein CASTTRTGSHQPQHF.

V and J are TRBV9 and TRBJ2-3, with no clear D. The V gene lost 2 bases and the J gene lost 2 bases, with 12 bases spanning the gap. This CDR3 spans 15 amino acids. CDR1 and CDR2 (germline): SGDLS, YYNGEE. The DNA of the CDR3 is TGTGCCAGCAGCGTTTCGTGGCAGAACACAGATACGCAGTATTTT. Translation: CASSVSWQNTDTQYF.